These 9 T cell receptor beta chains came from one sample sequenced in a study of lymphopenia after photon versus proton radiotherapy. Sequencing was performed with immunoSEQ multiplex PCR; in TCRdb, only in-frame clones are kept and a portion is missing. The sample includes 30,000 or so clones, around nine tenths of them seen just once. Sequences were derived from peripheral blood, sampled from a patient treated with proton-based radiotherapy. The receptors were sampled from a woman in her sixties with cholangiocarcinoma. Some clones in this sample may be carry-over from other donors' samples.

The chain employs TRBV29-1 and TRBJ2-2, with D perhaps matching TRBD2 (5 bases). The CDR3 runs to 13 residues. V lost 6 bases and J 7 bases, leaving 15 bases between the germline ends. Germline assignment: CDR1 SQVTM and CDR2 ANQGSEA. CDR3 sequence (DNA): TGCAGCGTCCGAGGCCCGGGAATCGGGGAGCTGTTTTTT. Protein sequence: CSVRGPGIGELFF.

The rearrangement uses TRBV7-2 and TRBJ2-5; D gene ambiguous. The CDR3 runs to 13 residues. Germline lookup yields CDR1 SGHTA and CDR2 FQGNSA. Trimming left V 1 base short and J 10 bases short, with 13 bases between. The CDR3 bases are TGTGCCAGCAGCTTAGAAGCAGCAGTCCACCAGTACTTC. This encodes CASSLEAAVHQYF.

This clone was seen only a few times. The J gene is TRBJ1-2, the V gene TRBV2; D call uncertain. Germline CDR1 reads SNHLY; CDR2 reads FYNNEI. V dropped 3 bases and J dropped 4 bases, with 9 bases sitting between them. This CDR3 spans 13 amino acids. The CDR3 coding sequence is TGTGCCAGCAGTGACGCGGCGGGCTATGGCTACACCTTC. It yields the protein CASSDAAGYGYTF. Full variable domain (rest looked up from reference TRBV2 and TRBJ1-2): EPEVTQTPSHQVTQMGQEVILRCVPISNHLYFYWYRQILGQKVEFLVSFYNNEISEKSEIFDDQFSVERPDGSNFTLKIRSTKLEDSAMYFCASSDAAGYGYTFGSGTRLTVV.

The chain carries TRBV29-1 and TRBJ2-1; 7 bases agree with TRBD1. This CDR3 region has 13 residues. Germline-derived CDR1 and CDR2 are SQVTM and ANQGSEA. The junction had 8 bases not matched to a gene; V was cut back by 6 bases and J by 6 bases. CDR3 loop: CSVHRGQPNEQFF. The CDR3 DNA reads as TGCAGCGTACACCGGGGACAGCCCAATGAGCAGTTCTTC.

The chain combines TRBV10-1 with TRBJ1-3; D not certain. Germline values: CDR1 WNHNN, CDR2 SYGVQD (reference sequence). V was shortened by 3 bases and J by 9 bases, with 15 bases between the two germline ends. This CDR3 is built from 14 residues. The CDR3 DNA follows: TGCGCCAGCAGTGACCGGGATCGCCGGAGCACCATATATTTT. Translating it yields CASSDRDRRSTIYF.

The CDR3 bases are TGTGCCAGCTCCCCGGGACAGGGAGTTAACTATGGCTACACCTTC. As protein: CASSPGQGVNYGYTF. V gene TRBV18 combines with J gene TRBJ1-2; 9 positions agree with TRBD1. J gave up 1 base and V 6 bases, and 6 bases lay outside the gene matches. CDR3 length: 15 residues. Germline values: CDR1 KGHSH, CDR2 LQKENI.

This chain links TRBV4-3 with TRBJ2-6; 10 bases align to TRBD2. The V segment lost 4 bases and the J segment 0 bases; nucleotides outside the gene matches: 6. CDR3 length: 18 residues. Germline CDR1 LGHNA, CDR2 YSLEER. In DNA, the CDR3 is TGCGCCAGCAGCCCCCGACTAGCGGGTGCCTCTGGGGCCAACGTCCTGACTTTC. The encoded protein is CASSPRLAGASGANVLTF.

J is TRBJ2-5 and V is TRBV6-6; D may be TRBD1 (5 bases). Germline loops: CDR1 MNHNY, CDR2 SVGAGI (reference sequence). CDR3 length equals 13 residues. V lost 5 bases and J 1 base, leaving 8 bases between the germline ends. The CDR3: CASSPGSQETQYF. CDR3 in DNA: TGTGCCAGCAGTCCAGGGTCCCAAGAGACCCAGTACTTC.

The V and J genes are TRBV27 and TRBJ2-6; the match to TRBD1 covers 7 bases. This CDR3 has 19 amino acids. J gave up 0 bases and V 6 bases, and 14 bases lay outside the gene matches. Germline lookup yields CDR1 MNHEY and CDR2 SMNVEV (reference sequence). The CDR3, as DNA: TGTGCCAGCAGCACAAATCGAGGGACAGCAAGCTCTGGGGCCAACGTCCTGACTTTC. Translation gives CASSTNRGTASSGANVLTF.